The present TCR beta chain was sequenced within a study of molecular identifiers for immune sequencing clone quantification. The V end lost 4 bases, the J end lost 4 bases, and 16 bases lay between the germline ends. CDR1 MGHRA and CDR2 YSYEKL come from the germline V gene. The CDR3 is made up of 15 amino acids. MiXCR, run by TCRdb on the PCR reads, gives a single entry per CDR3 protein. The data contain about 300,000 distinct CDR3 sequences, about a fifth of them singletons. The sample was naive CD8+ T cells from blood, with Jurkat cell RNA spiked in. The subset is: FACS-sorted CD8+CD4-CCR7+CD45RA+ naive T cells. This clonotype was obtained from a human donor in good health. Some libraries in this study had Jurkat cell RNA spiked in. The chain recombines TRBV4-1 with TRBJ1-2, with D possibly matching TRBD1 (5 bases). The CDR3, as DNA: TGCGCCAGCAGCCTACGGGACCTTAGCGGCTATGGCTACACCTTC. It encodes CASSLRDLSGYGYTF.